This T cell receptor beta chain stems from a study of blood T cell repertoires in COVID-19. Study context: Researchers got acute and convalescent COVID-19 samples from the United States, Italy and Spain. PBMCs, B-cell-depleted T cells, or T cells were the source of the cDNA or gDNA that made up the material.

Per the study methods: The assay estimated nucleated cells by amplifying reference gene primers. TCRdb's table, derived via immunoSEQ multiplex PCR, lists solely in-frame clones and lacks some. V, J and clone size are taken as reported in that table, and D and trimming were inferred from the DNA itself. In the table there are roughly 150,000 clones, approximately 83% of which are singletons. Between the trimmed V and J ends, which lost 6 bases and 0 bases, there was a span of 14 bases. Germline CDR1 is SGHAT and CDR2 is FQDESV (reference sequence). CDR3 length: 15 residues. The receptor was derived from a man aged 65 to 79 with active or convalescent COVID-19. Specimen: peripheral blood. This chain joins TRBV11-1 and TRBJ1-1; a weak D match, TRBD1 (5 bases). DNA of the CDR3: TGTGCCAGCAGAGGTCGGCAGGGAATGAACACTGAAGCTTTCTTT. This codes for CASRGRQGMNTEAFF.